A single sample is the source of the 30 T cell receptor beta chains below, sequenced in a study of cytomegalovirus exposure and HLA in healthy donors. The PCR made use of 60 Vbeta and 13 Jbeta primers. Repertoires were generated with immunoSEQ multiplex PCR, while TCRdb's copy carries only in-frame clones and drops some. There are under 200,000 clones in the sample; over 70% occur only once, and just over 2% lies in the top ten. The specimen sequenced was PBMCs. Receptors originate from a woman under 30 in good health and CMV-seropositive.

The chain links TRBV13 to TRBJ2-7; 7 positions agree with TRBD2. The CDR3 is 15 residues long. Germline CDR1 PRHDT, CDR2 FYEKMQ (reference sequence). After removal of 5 bases from V and 6 bases from J, the junction contained 13 bases not matched to a gene. The CDR3, as DNA: TGTGCCAGCAGCCCCCCCTCGGGGGGAATAGTCGAGCAGTACTTC. It translates to CASSPPSGGIVEQYF. The full variable domain, rest sourced from reference TRBV13 and TRBJ2-7, is AAGVIQSPRHLIKEKRETATLKCYPIPRHDTVYWYQQGPGQDPQFLISFYEKMQSDKGSIPDRFSAQQFSDYHSELNMSSLELGDSALYFCASSPPSGGIVEQYFGPGTRLTVT.

The chain has TRBV4-2 and TRBJ1-2, with D possibly being TRBD1 (6 bases). V lost 0 bases and J lost 1, with 21 bases in between. CDR1 and CDR2 from the germline V gene are LGHNA and YNFKEQ. The CDR3 spans 19 residues. The CDR3 spells CASSQDLLVVRGDNYGYTF. As DNA, the CDR3 is TGTGCCAGCAGCCAAGATCTATTAGTCGTCAGGGGCGATAACTATGGCTACACCTTC.

This clone occurred a few times. This chain uses TRBV27 with TRBJ2-1; D may be TRBD1 (5 bases). CDR3 length: 16 residues. Germline values: CDR1 MNHEY, CDR2 SMNVEV (reference sequence). V lost 0 bases and J lost 4, with 13 bases in between. The CDR3 DNA reads TGTGCCAGCAGTTTATCGTTAGTAGACAGATACAATGAGCAGTTCTTC. This codes for CASSLSLVDRYNEQFF.

The CDR3 DNA follows: TGTGCCACCAGCAGGGGGGGATCCGGAAACACCATATATTTT. It is translated as CATSRGGSGNTIYF. The V gene is TRBV15, the J gene TRBJ1-3; D possibly corresponds to TRBD1 (5 bases). Germline V lookup: CDR1 LNHNV, CDR2 YYDKDF (reference sequence). The V end lost 3 bases, the J end lost 4 bases, and 10 bases lay between the germline ends. The CDR3 totals 14 residues.

The gene calls are TRBV5-4 and TRBJ1-5; 7 nucleotides line up with TRBD1. Per the germline V gene, CDR1 is SGHNT and CDR2 is YYREEE (reference sequence). Trimming removed 7 bases from V and 3 bases from J; junction bases left unmatched: 10. There are 15 residues in the CDR3. CDR3: CASLRQGGNNQPQHF. The CDR3 nucleotides are TGTGCCAGCCTCCGACAGGGTGGGAACAATCAGCCCCAGCATTTT.

The genes are TRBV6-6 and TRBJ1-6; D may be TRBD1 (5 bases). Trimming took 6 bases from V and 7 from J, leaving 19 bases between them. Germline CDR1 and CDR2: MNHNY and SVGAGI (reference sequence). The CDR3 is 16 amino acids. This CDR3 reads CASSSQDGGANSPLHF. In DNA form, the CDR3 reads TGTGCCAGCAGCTCCCAAGATGGCGGGGCCAATTCACCCCTCCACTTT.

V gene TRBV5-4 combines with J gene TRBJ2-3; TRBD2 is a possible D gene (6 bases). Germline V CDR1 and CDR2: SGHNT, YYREEE (reference sequence). V lost 4 bases and J lost 2, with 20 bases in between. CDR3 size: 17 residues. CDR3 nucleotide sequence: TGTGCCAGCAGCCCGGTCGGGGAGGCCCGCACCACAGATACGCAGTATTTT. This sequence encodes CASSPVGEARTTDTQYF. Drawing the rest from reference TRBV5-4 and TRBJ2-3, the complete variable domain is ETGVTQSPTHLIKTRGQQVTLRCSSQSGHNTVSWYQQALGQGPQFIFQYYREEENGRGNFPPRFSGLQFPNYSSELNVNALELDDSALYLCASSPVGEARTTDTQYFGPGTRLTVL.

The chain couples TRBV2 to TRBJ2-3, with 8 nucleotides matching TRBD2. The V and J ends lost 5 bases and 2 bases, in that order; junction bases with no gene match: 12. The CDR3 spans 17 residues. Germline values: CDR1 SNHLY, CDR2 FYNNEI. CDR3 DNA sequence: TGTGCCAGCAGTTTAGGACGTCGGGGGGGCCTCACAGATACGCAGTATTTT. Its protein is CASSLGRRGGLTDTQYF.

This clone was counted between two and nine times. The rearrangement links TRBV27 to TRBJ2-7; unclear D gene. The CDR3 extends over 13 amino acids. In germline, CDR1 is MNHEY, CDR2 SMNVEV (reference sequence). The V gene lost 3 bases and the J gene lost 2 bases, with 8 bases spanning the gap. DNA of the CDR3: TGTGCCAGCAGTTTCTCAGCGACCTACGAGCAGTACTTC. Protein sequence: CASSFSATYEQYF.

The chain carries TRBV11-3 and TRBJ1-1; tentative D call: TRBD1 (6 bases). There are 14 residues in the CDR3. Trimming removed 4 bases at V and 1 base at J, with 10 bases between. Germline values: CDR1 SGHNT, CDR2 YENEEA. CDR3 nucleotides: TGTGCCAGCAGCTCAGGGGCAACGAACACTGAAGCTTTCTTT. Translated: CASSSGATNTEAFF.

The chain uses TRBV6-5 and TRBJ2-1; D uncertain. This CDR3 has 16 amino acids. Between the trimmed V and J ends, which lost 0 bases and 0 bases, there was a span of 9 bases. CDR1 and CDR2 from the germline V gene are MNHEY and SVGAGI. The CDR3 nucleotides read TGTGCCAGCAGTTACTCGAACTTCAACTCCTACAATGAGCAGTTCTTC. Translating gives CASSYSNFNSYNEQFF.

This clone was detected only once. This chain's CDR3 is CASSITVTNTGELFF. The DNA of the CDR3 is TGTGCCAGTAGTATTACGGTCACGAACACCGGGGAGCTGTTTTTT. The V and J genes are TRBV19 and TRBJ2-2; D is unclear. The CDR3 covers 15 residues. Germline CDR1 is LNHDA and CDR2 is SQIVND (reference sequence). V was shortened by 3 bases and J by 0 bases, with 8 bases between the two germline ends.

The chain combines TRBV11-3 with TRBJ1-5; weak D call: TRBD1 (5 bases). The V and J ends lost 1 base and 6 bases respectively, with 10 bases between them. The CDR3 is 14 residues long. CDR1 is SGHNT and CDR2 is YENEEA in the germline V gene. CDR3: CASSLGGEVQPQHF. CDR3 sequence (DNA): TGTGCCAGCAGCTTAGGAGGGGAGGTTCAGCCCCAGCATTTT.

This rearrangement joins TRBV4-1 to TRBJ2-7; the match to TRBD1 covers 9 bases. CDR1 and CDR2 from the germline V gene are MGHRA and YSYEKL. The CDR3 is made up of 15 amino acids. J gave up 6 bases and V 5 bases, and 11 bases lay outside the gene matches. Written as DNA, the CDR3 is TGCGCCAGCAGCGACTACGGGACAGGGTCACCCGAGCAGTACTTC. Protein sequence: CASSDYGTGSPEQYF.

This clone was detected only once. This chain connects TRBV6-5 to TRBJ1-1; D is unresolved. In germline, CDR1 is MNHEY, CDR2 SVGAGI. V lost 8 bases and J lost 11, with 21 bases in between. CDR3 size: 13 residues. The CDR3 nucleotides are TGTGCCAGCCTAAACTCGAGACAAACGGTCGCTTTCTTT. Translated, it gives CASLNSRQTVAFF.

This clone appeared a single time. The germline gene is not matched at one end of the junction; a read error may be the cause. The gene calls are TRBV7-9 and TRBJ1-1; D is ambiguous. The germline CDR1 and CDR2 sequences are SEHNR and FQNEAQ (reference sequence). This CDR3 region has 13 residues. CDR3 loop: CSSIYGRNTEAFF. DNA for the CDR3: TGTTCCAGCATCTACGGGAGGAACACTGAAGCTTTCTTT.

The CDR3 DNA reads TGCGCCAGCAGTGAGGGGGCGACGTCCTTGAACACTGAAGCTTTCTTT. Its translation: CASSEGATSLNTEAFF. The chain recombines TRBV10-1 with TRBJ1-1; maybe TRBD1 (5 bases). Germline CDR1 WNHNN, CDR2 SYGVQD (reference sequence). Trimming removed 2 bases from V and 0 bases from J, with 13 bases in between. This CDR3 region has 16 residues.

The chain recombines TRBV25-1 with TRBJ2-5, with D uncertain. From germline, CDR1 is MGHDK and CDR2 SYGVNS. The CDR3 is made up of 13 amino acids. V lost 0 bases to trimming and J lost 2 bases, with 4 bases between them. DNA of the CDR3: TGTGCCAGCAGTGAATACAGACAAGAGACCCAGTACTTC. Protein: CASSEYRQETQYF.

The genes are TRBV7-9 and TRBJ2-7, with 13 nucleotides matching TRBD2. CDR1 is SEHNR and CDR2 is FQNEAQ in the germline V gene (reference sequence). This CDR3 comprises 17 residues. V shed 4 bases and J 3 bases; nucleotides not matched to a gene: 9. The CDR3 spells CASSSGTSGEILYEQYV. The CDR3 bases are TGTGCCAGCAGCTCGGGGACTAGCGGGGAAATTCTCTACGAGCAGTACGTC.

V usage is TRBV4-2 and J usage is TRBJ2-2, with TRBD2 as a possible D gene (7 bases). This CDR3 has 15 residues. The germline gives CDR1 LGHNA, CDR2 YNFKEQ. Trimming left V 0 bases short and J 6 bases short, with 11 bases between. The CDR3 DNA follows: TGTGCCAGCAGCCAAGACGAGGGGGGGTCCGGGGAGCTGTTTTTT. Translation gives CASSQDEGGSGELFF.

The chain uses TRBV29-1 and TRBJ1-2; 8 nucleotides match TRBD1. The CDR3 totals 15 residues. V lost 2 bases, J lost 0 bases, and 5 bases stayed unmatched. Germline V gives CDR1 SQVTM, CDR2 ANQGSEA. CDR3 bases: TGCAGCGTTGAACCTGGGGACAGGCCTAACTATGGCTACACCTTC. Translating it yields CSVEPGDRPNYGYTF.

The chain is built from TRBV7-2 and TRBJ2-1; no firm D call. Trimming stripped 3 bases from V and 5 bases from J, with 14 bases between. Germline V CDR1 and CDR2: SGHTA, FQGNSA. The CDR3 length is 15 residues. Here the CDR3 reads CASSFGPWADNEQFF. The CDR3 DNA sequence: TGTGCCAGCAGCTTTGGGCCTTGGGCCGACAATGAGCAGTTCTTC. Combining the CDR3 with reference TRBV7-2 and TRBJ2-1 gives the whole variable domain GAGVSQSPSNKVTEKGKDVELRCDPISGHTALYWYRQSLGQGLEFLIYFQGNSAPDKSGLPSDRFSAERTGGSVSTLTIQRTQQEDSAVYLCASSFGPWADNEQFFGPGTRLTVL.

This chain joins TRBV6-6 and TRBJ2-5; no definite D call. V dropped 2 bases and J dropped 4 bases, with 11 bases sitting between them. CDR1 is MNHNY and CDR2 is SVGAGI in the germline V gene (reference sequence). The CDR3 has 14 residues. The CDR3 is CASSYHPGAETQYF. As DNA, the CDR3 is TGTGCCAGCAGTTACCACCCGGGTGCAGAGACCCAGTACTTC.

This sequence joins TRBV7-3 and TRBJ2-7; 8 bases are a match to TRBD1. Looked up from germline, CDR1 is SGHTA and CDR2 is FQGTGA. V was clipped by 2 bases and J by 2 bases; unmatched bases: 5. The CDR3 loop spans 15 amino acids. The CDR3 sequence: CASSLGTGPAYEQYF. The CDR3 region has the DNA TGTGCCAGCAGCTTAGGGACAGGCCCAGCCTACGAGCAGTACTTC. The complete variable domain, with remaining parts taken from reference TRBV7-3 and TRBJ2-7, reads GAGVSQTPSNKVTEKGKYVELRCDPISGHTALYWYRQSLGQGPEFLIYFQGTGAADDSGLPNDRFFAVRPEGSVSTLKIQRTERGDSAVYLCASSLGTGPAYEQYFGPGTRLTVT.

This chain connects TRBV11-2 to TRBJ2-5, with 9 bases that match TRBD2. The CDR3 is 14 amino acids. CDR1 is SGHAT, CDR2 FQNNGV, per germline. The trim removed 6 bases at V and 5 bases at J, leaving 7 bases unmatched. The CDR3 reads CASRRGGTGETQYF. In DNA, the CDR3 is TGTGCCAGCAGGCGGGGGGGGACGGGGGAGACCCAGTACTTC.

The chain has TRBV7-9 and TRBJ2-7, with 7 bases matching TRBD1. The CDR3 extends over 14 amino acids. The V and J ends lost 5 bases and 2 bases, in that order; junction bases with no gene match: 6. CDR1 is SEHNR and CDR2 is FQNEAQ in the germline V gene (reference sequence). Here the CDR3 DNA reads TGTGCCAGCAGCGACGACAGGGTTACCTACGAGCAGTACTTC. Amino acids: CASSDDRVTYEQYF.

In its sample, this clone was seen a few times. This chain joins TRBV28 and TRBJ2-7, with a tentative D call TRBD2 (6 bases). CDR1 is MDHEN and CDR2 is SYDVKM in the germline V gene. The CDR3 is made up of 13 amino acids. V lost 6 bases, J lost 2 bases, and 11 bases lay in between. The CDR3 DNA reads as TGTGCCAGCAGGCCGACGGGGGCCTACGAGCAGTACTTC. Amino acids: CASRPTGAYEQYF.

The rearrangement uses TRBV19 and TRBJ2-1, with 8 nucleotides matching TRBD1. V was pared by 5 bases and J by 2 bases, with 2 bases of the junction left unmatched. Germline V gene sequence: CDR1 LNHDA, CDR2 SQIVND (reference sequence). The CDR3 is 14 residues long. The CDR3 DNA sequence: TGTGCCAGTAGTCGACAGGGGACCTACAATGAGCAGTTCTTC. As protein: CASSRQGTYNEQFF.

The gene calls are TRBV27 and TRBJ2-1; 10 positions agree with TRBD2. This CDR3 spans 14 amino acids. J was trimmed by 5 bases and V by 8 bases; bases with no gene match: 6. Germline values: CDR1 MNHEY, CDR2 SMNVEV (reference sequence). CDR3 in DNA: TGTGCCAGCCTTAGCGGGGGGACCCACAATGAGCAGTTCTTC. Translating gives CASLSGGTHNEQFF.

The chain uses TRBV5-4 and TRBJ1-3, with unresolved D. The CDR3 is 16 amino acids. V lost 0 bases to trimming and J lost 7 bases, with 17 bases between them. Germline V gene sequence: CDR1 SGHNT, CDR2 YYREEE (reference sequence). This chain's CDR3 is CASSLDGGRSGNTIYF. The CDR3 DNA follows: TGTGCCAGCAGCTTGGATGGCGGTCGCTCGGGGAACACCATATATTTT.